These 9 T cell receptor beta chains originate from one sample sequenced in a study of T cell repertoires in cytomegalovirus infection. TCRdb used MiXCR to reprocess the reads, holding one entry per CDR3 protein. The sample carries around 550,000 distinct CDR3 sequences, about a quarter recorded once. The sample taken for sequencing was PBMCs. The receptors here all came from a human donor in good health (CMV status not recorded). Some clones in this sample may be carry-over from other donors' samples.

The chain combines TRBV6-2 or TRBV6-3 with TRBJ2-1; D not resolved. This CDR3 region has 11 residues. The germline V and J ends were trimmed by 7 bases and 6 bases, with 7 bases remaining between them. Germline values: CDR1 MNHEY, CDR2 SVGEGT. CDR3 region: CASTPGNEQFF. CDR3 coding DNA: TGTGCCAGCACCCCGGGCAATGAGCAGTTCTTC.

The chain uses TRBV4-3 and TRBJ2-1; D is possibly TRBD1 or TRBD2 (5 bases each). The CDR3 runs to 15 residues. From germline, CDR1 is LGHNA and CDR2 YSLEER. The ends were cut back, 7 bases at V and 0 bases at J, with 13 bases in the middle. The DNA for the CDR3 is TGCGCCAGCAAGGGGACCAGGAGCTCCTACAATGAGCAGTTCTTC. Translating it yields CASKGTRSSYNEQFF.

J is TRBJ2-3 and V is TRBV20-1; perhaps TRBD2 as D (6 bases). The germline V and J ends were trimmed by 7 bases and 5 bases, with 16 bases remaining between them. The CDR3 spans 13 residues. Per the germline V gene, CDR1 is DFQATT and CDR2 is SNEGSKA (reference sequence). The CDR3 reads CSGHRAGIDTQYF. The CDR3 nucleotides read TGCAGTGGCCATAGGGCGGGAATAGATACGCAGTATTTT.

This clonotype was detected a few times. As DNA, the CDR3 is TGTGCCAGCAGCTTAGGAGTTTCAGGGGGCCGCATGGGAGAGACCCAGTACTTC. It encodes CASSLGVSGGRMGETQYF. V usage is TRBV11-3 and J usage is TRBJ2-5; 8 nucleotides line up with TRBD1. Trimming at V came to 1 base and at J to 4 bases, leaving 14 bases not matched to a gene. This CDR3 has 18 amino acids. The germline CDR1 and CDR2 sequences are SGHNT and YENEEA.

The V gene is TRBV27, the J gene TRBJ1-1; D perhaps matches TRBD1 (5 bases). This CDR3 is built from 12 residues. Trimming stripped 1 base from V and 7 bases from J, with 7 bases between. Germline V gene sequence: CDR1 MNHEY, CDR2 SMNVEV (reference sequence). CDR3 loop: CASSLFGGEAFF. The CDR3 nucleotides read TGTGCCAGCAGTTTATTCGGGGGTGAAGCTTTCTTT.

This clonotype was found once. Its ends do not fully match the called genes, so a read error is possible. The genes are TRBV28 and TRBJ2-6; tentatively, D is TRBD1 (6 bases). CDR1 and CDR2 (germline): MDHEN, SYDVKM. CDR3 length equals 12 residues. CDR3 bases: TGTGCCAGCAGTTTATCCCGACAGGTTTTGTCTTTC. Translated, it gives CASSLSRQVLSF.

The sample holds a few counts of this clonotype. The V and J genes are TRBV20-1 and TRBJ2-3; 12 positions match TRBD2. The length of the CDR3 is 15 residues. Trimming took 1 base from V and 4 from J; bases not matched to a gene: 3. Germline lookup yields CDR1 DFQATT and CDR2 SNEGSKA (reference sequence). Here the CDR3 DNA reads TGCAGTGCTAGAGGGGCTAGCGGGAGGGCAGATACGCAGTATTTT. This encodes CSARGASGRADTQYF.

V and J are TRBV7-9 and TRBJ1-1; 7 bases match TRBD1. Unmatched junction bases numbered 14, after V lost 4 bases and J lost 6 bases. Germline lookup yields CDR1 SEHNR and CDR2 FQNEAQ (reference sequence). CDR3 length equals 16 residues. CDR3 loop: CASSSPRDRQIAEAFF. Written as DNA, the CDR3 is TGTGCCAGCAGCTCCCCCCGGGACAGACAGATCGCTGAAGCTTTCTTT.

For this clonotype: Without the conserved terminal phenylalanine or tryptophan, this CDR3 likely stems from a read error. The gene calls are TRBV7-2 and TRBJ2-1; D gene uncertain. The CDR3 contains 12 residues. V lost 5 bases and J lost 6, with 8 bases in between. Germline assignment: CDR1 SGHTA and CDR2 FQGNSA. CDR3 sequence (DNA): TGTGCCAGCAGCCCGCAGAGCAATGAGCAGTTCCTC. Amino acid sequence: CASSPQSNEQFL.